This TCR beta chain was sequenced in a study of radiotherapy plus CTLA-4 blockade in lung cancer. CDR3 size: 12 residues. Germline loops: CDR1 MDHEN, CDR2 SYDVKM. Trimming shortened V by 4 bases and J by 4 bases, and 5 bases separated the two germline ends. TCRdb's copy holds only in-frame clones and misses some; the assay was immunoSEQ multiplex PCR. The repertoire has roughly 44,000 clones, roughly three quarters of them found once; the top ten carry over 8.5%. The sequences come from peripheral blood, collected from a patient treated with radiotherapy plus ipilimumab. V gene TRBV28 combines with J gene TRBJ1-5; D is undetermined. This receptor was taken from a human donor with non-small cell lung cancer who had stable disease on radiotherapy plus ipilimumab. As DNA, the CDR3 is TGTGCCAGCAGTTACAAAAATCAGCCCCAGCATTTT. Its translation is CASSYKNQPQHF. The variable domain in full, with the rest retrieved from reference TRBV28 and TRBJ1-5, is DVKVTQSSRYLVKRTGEKVFLECVQDMDHENMFWYRQDPGLGLRLIYFSYDVKMKEKGDIPEGYSVSREKKERFSLILESASTNQTSMYLCASSYKNQPQHFGDGTRLSIL.